Below, one T cell receptor (beta chain) is given with its context. The sample comes from a study of CXCR3-negative and CXCR3-positive naive CD8 T cells. The authors made the TRB cDNA libraries by 5' RACE using UMI labels. Each CDR3 protein gets one entry in TCRdb, which reprocessed the 5' RACE reads and gives no DNA. The sample's table shows fewer than 55,000 distinct CDR3 sequences. The CDR3 sequence is 12 residues long. The chain recombines TRBV12-3 or TRBV12-4 with TRBJ2-7. Sequenced input: naive CXCR3- CD8+ T cells from blood. Subset specified: CD45RO-CCR7+CD27+CD95- naive CD8+ T cells lacking CXCR3 (TNR3-). The sequence was collected from a human donor in good health. Some clones in this sample may be carry-over from other donors' samples. CDR3 loop: CASSPGVYEQYF.